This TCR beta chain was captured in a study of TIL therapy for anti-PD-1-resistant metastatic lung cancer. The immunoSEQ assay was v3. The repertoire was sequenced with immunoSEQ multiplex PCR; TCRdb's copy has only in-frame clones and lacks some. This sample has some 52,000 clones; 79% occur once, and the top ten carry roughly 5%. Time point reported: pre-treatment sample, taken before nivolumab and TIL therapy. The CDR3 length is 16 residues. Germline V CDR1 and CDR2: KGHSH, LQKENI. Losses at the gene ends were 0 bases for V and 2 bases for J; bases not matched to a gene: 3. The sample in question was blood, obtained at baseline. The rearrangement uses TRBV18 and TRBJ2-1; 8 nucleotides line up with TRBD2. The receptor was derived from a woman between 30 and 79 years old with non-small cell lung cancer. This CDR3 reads CASSPPAGGTYNEQFF. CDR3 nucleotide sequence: TGTGCCAGCTCACCACCTGCGGGGGGTACCTACAATGAGCAGTTCTTC.